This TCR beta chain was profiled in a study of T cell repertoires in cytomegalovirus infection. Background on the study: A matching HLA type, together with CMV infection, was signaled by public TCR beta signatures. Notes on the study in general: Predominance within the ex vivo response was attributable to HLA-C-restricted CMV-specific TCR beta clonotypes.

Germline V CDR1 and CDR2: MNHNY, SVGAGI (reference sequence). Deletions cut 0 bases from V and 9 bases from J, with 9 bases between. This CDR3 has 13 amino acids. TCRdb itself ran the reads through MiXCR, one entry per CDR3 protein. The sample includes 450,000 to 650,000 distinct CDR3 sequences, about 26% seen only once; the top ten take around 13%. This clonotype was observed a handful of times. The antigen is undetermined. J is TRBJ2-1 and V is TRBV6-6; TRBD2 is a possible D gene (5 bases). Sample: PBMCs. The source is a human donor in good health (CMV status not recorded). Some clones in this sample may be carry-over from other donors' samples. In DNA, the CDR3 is TGTGCCAGCAGTTACTCAGCGGTCGCTGAGCAGTTCTTC. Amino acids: CASSYSAVAEQFF.